Listed below are T cell receptor beta chains from one sample, sequenced in a study of blood T cell repertoires in COVID-19. The method was immunoSEQ multiplex PCR; TCRdb's version includes in-frame clones alone and lacks a portion of them. This sample has approximately 300,000 clones, with approximately 90% found just once. Specimen: PBMCs or T cells enriched from blood (not recorded which). The origin of the receptors is a woman in her twenties or thirties who had recovered from COVID-19. Each CDR3 is given with its conserved first and last residue. A D gene is named only where the DNA matches it firmly.

v_call	d_call	j_call	cdr3_nt	cdr3_aa
TRBV30	.	TRBJ1-1	TGTGCCTGTCCAGGGAAGACTGAAGCTTTCTTT	CACPGKTEAFF
TRBV7-9	TRBD1	TRBJ2-4	TGTGCCAGCAGCACGGACAGGTTAGCCAAAAACATTCAGTACTTC	CASSTDRLAKNIQYF
TRBV27	.	TRBJ2-3	TGTGCCAGCACAGCCAGGGTTGGCACAGATACGCAGTATTTT	CASTARVGTDTQYF
TRBV5-6	.	TRBJ1-1	TGTGCCAGCAGCTTGTTTGGCGGCGAGGGCACTGAAGCTTTCTTT	CASSLFGGEGTEAFF
TRBV10-3	.	TRBJ1-1	TGTGCCATCAGTCAATATGGCCAGGGGTTCACTGAAGCTTTCTTT	CAISQYGQGFTEAFF
TRBV10-3	.	TRBJ1-2	TGTGCCATCAGTGAGTCTCTTGGCTACACCTTC	CAISESLGYTF
TRBV11-3	TRBD1	TRBJ2-5	TGTGCCAGCAGCTTAGCTGGGACAGGGGGCCAAGAGACCCAGTACTTC	CASSLAGTGGQETQYF
TRBV5-1	TRBD1	TRBJ1-1	TGCGCCAGCAGCTTGGCCGGGACAGAGAACACTGAAGCTTTCTTT	CASSLAGTENTEAFF
TRBV5-1	TRBD1	TRBJ2-3	TGCGCCAGCAGCACTAAACAGGGGACAGATACGCAGTATTTT	CASSTKQGTDTQYF
TRBV6-2/TRBV6-3	.	TRBJ1-2	TGTGCCAGCAGTTACCTCGGACAGAGTAACTATGGCTACACCTTC	CASSYLGQSNYGYTF